Below, one TCR beta chain is given with its context. The antigen it binds to is not known. Per-nucleotide qualities are absent, and no much larger clonotype sits a single base away. The CDR3 holds 14 amino acids from the cysteine to the phenylalanine. Only CDR3 DNA remains: 42 bases, in frame from the first base. Trimming at the junction amounts to 0 bases on V and 3 bases on J, and the germline ends lie 8 bases apart. CDR1 and CDR2, per the germline V gene (reference sequence), are SGHKS and YYEKEE. The data originate from a study of T cell changes during pregnancy in multiple sclerosis (dated 2019 in TCRdb). Some background on the complete study: Changes in the T cell repertoire over the course of pregnancy were examined in this study in women with multiple sclerosis.

Library preparation used the immunoSEQ multiplex PCR assay. Imported from immuneACCESS, the table was reduced by TCRdb to in-frame sequences with V and J called. These copies leave out some clones; in studies compared against another copy, an unresolved V gene accounts for under half, and the cause of the remainder is not known. The sample table contains about 97,000 clones; only one count was recorded for about 91% of them. The ten biggest clones cover over 3% of the sample. The sequence is built from TRBV5-5 and TRBJ2-3, with TRBD2 as a weak D call on 6 bases. This receptor was obtained from a female donor with multiple sclerosis, enrolled in a pregnancy study. This specimen was peripheral blood, taken in the second trimester of pregnancy. DNA sequence: TGTGCCAGCAGCTTGGAAGGGAGGACAGATACGCAGTATTTT. This encodes CASSLEGRTDTQYF.